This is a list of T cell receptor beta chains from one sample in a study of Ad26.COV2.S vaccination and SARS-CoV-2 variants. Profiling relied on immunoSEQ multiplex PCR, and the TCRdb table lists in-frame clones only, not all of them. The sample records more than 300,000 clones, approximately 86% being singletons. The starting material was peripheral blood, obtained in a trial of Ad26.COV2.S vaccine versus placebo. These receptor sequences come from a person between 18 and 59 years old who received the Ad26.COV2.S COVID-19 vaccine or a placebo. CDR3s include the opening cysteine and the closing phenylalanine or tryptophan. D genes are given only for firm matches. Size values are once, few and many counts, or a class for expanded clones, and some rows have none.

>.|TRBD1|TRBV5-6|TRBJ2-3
CASSLGGTGGTDTQYF
TGTGCCAGCAGCTTGGGCGGGACAGGGGGAACAGATACGCAGTATTTT
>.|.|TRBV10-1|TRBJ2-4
CASHRGGLAKNIQYF
TGCGCCAGCCATAGGGGTGGGCTAGCCAAAAACATTCAGTACTTC
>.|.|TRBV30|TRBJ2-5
CAWNGLQETQYF
TGTGCCTGGAACGGGTTACAAGAGACCCAGTACTTC
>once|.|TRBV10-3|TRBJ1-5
CAISEWLGNQPQHF
TGTGCCATCAGTGAGTGGTTGGGCAATCAGCCCCAGCATTTT
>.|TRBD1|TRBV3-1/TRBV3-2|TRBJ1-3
CASSFTGENTIYF
TGTGCCAGCAGCTTTACAGGGGAAAACACCATATATTTT
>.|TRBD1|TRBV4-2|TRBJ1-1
CASSQAGRDRGTEAFF
TGTGCCAGCAGCCAAGCTGGCCGGGACAGGGGTACTGAAGCTTTCTTT
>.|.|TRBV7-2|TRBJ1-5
CASGVLSNQPQHF
TGTGCCAGCGGGGTACTTAGCAATCAGCCCCAGCATTTT
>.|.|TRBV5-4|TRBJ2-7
CASSPGPTYEQYF
TGTGCCAGCAGCCCGGGACCTACCTACGAGCAGTACTTC
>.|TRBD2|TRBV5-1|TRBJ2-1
CASSPGLAGSSYNEQFF
TGCGCCAGCAGCCCCGGACTAGCGGGAAGCTCCTACAATGAGCAGTTCTTC
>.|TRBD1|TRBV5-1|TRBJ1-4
CASSSSGTGNEKLFF
TGCGCCAGCAGCTCTTCCGGGACAGGCAATGAAAAACTGTTTTTT
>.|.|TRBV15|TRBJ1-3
CATSRSSGPSGNTIYF
TGTGCCACCAGCAGGTCATCCGGGCCGTCTGGAAACACCATATATTTT
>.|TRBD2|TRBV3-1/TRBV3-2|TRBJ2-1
CASSRSTSGGNEQFF
TGTGCCAGCAGCCGATCGACTAGCGGGGGCAATGAGCAGTTCTTC
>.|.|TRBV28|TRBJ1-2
CASSPGRNYGYTF
TGTGCCAGCAGCCCGGGACGGAACTATGGCTACACCTTC
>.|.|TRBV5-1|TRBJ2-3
CASSGGQSSTDTQYF
TGCGCCAGCAGCGGGGGTCAGTCTAGCACAGATACGCAGTATTTT